The next 9 T cell receptor beta chains were all read from a single sample in a study of blood T cell repertoires in COVID-19. Sequencing was performed with immunoSEQ multiplex PCR; in TCRdb, only in-frame clones are kept and a portion is missing. This repertoire shows approximately 350,000 clones, around 92% found once; its top ten account for 3%. Input material: peripheral blood. The receptors derive from a woman aged 30 to 39 with COVID-19, enrolled during active disease.

CDR3 coding DNA: TGTGCCTGGAGTCCCGATAGCACCGGCGAGACCCAGTACTTC. Protein product: CAWSPDSTGETQYF. The V call is TRBV30, the J call TRBJ2-5; D is undetermined. CDR1 GTSNPN and CDR2 SVGIG come from the germline V gene (reference sequence). Trimming stripped 2 bases from V and 5 bases from J, with 15 bases between. This CDR3 contains 14 residues. Full variable domain (missing parts from reference TRBV30 and TRBJ2-5): SQTIHQWPATLVQPVGSPLSLECTVEGTSNPNLYWYRQAAGRGLQLLFYSVGIGQISSEVPQNLSASRPQDRQFILSSKKLLLSDSGFYLCAWSPDSTGETQYFGPGTRLLVL.

The chain has TRBV5-1 and TRBJ1-3; 7 bases fit TRBD1. The CDR3 contains 14 residues. V lost 4 bases to trimming and J lost 4 bases; unmatched junction nucleotides: 5. Germline V gene lookup returns CDR1 SGHRS and CDR2 YFSETQ. CDR3 region: CASSVTGAGNTIYF. The CDR3 nucleotides read TGCGCCAGCAGCGTAACAGGGGCCGGAAACACCATATATTTT.

The chain has TRBV5-1 and TRBJ1-1; 7 nucleotides align to TRBD1. CDR1 is SGHRS, CDR2 YFSETQ, per germline. This CDR3 contains 15 residues. Trimming cost V 5 bases and J 8 bases; bases outside gene matches: 15. The CDR3 sequence is CASSNGQAESGEAFF. The CDR3 DNA sequence: TGCGCCAGCAGTAACGGACAGGCCGAGTCTGGGGAAGCTTTCTTT. The full variable domain, its missing parts supplied by reference TRBV5-1 and TRBJ1-1, is KAGVTQTPRYLIKTRGQQVTLSCSPISGHRSVSWYQQTPGQGLQFLFEYFSETQRNKGNFPGRFSGRQFSNSRSEMNVSTLELGDSALYLCASSNGQAESGEAFFGQGTRLTVV.

V is TRBV6-5 and J is TRBJ1-2, with TRBD1 matching over 7 bases. Germline V gene lookup returns CDR1 MNHEY and CDR2 SVGAGI. Trimming at V came to 2 bases and at J to 5 bases, leaving 2 bases not matched to a gene. This CDR3 contains 13 residues. The DNA of the CDR3 is TGTGCCAGCAGTTACGACAGGGATTATGGCTACACCTTC. Residues: CASSYDRDYGYTF.

This clone showed up just once. The chain has TRBV11-3 and TRBJ2-5, with 12 bases matching TRBD2. Trimming at V came to 6 bases and at J to 5 bases, leaving 4 bases not matched to a gene. The CDR3 sequence is 14 residues long. Germline assignment: CDR1 SGHNT and CDR2 YENEEA. In DNA form, the CDR3 reads TGTGCCAGCAGACGACTAGCGGGAGATGAGACCCAGTACTTC. This codes for CASRRLAGDETQYF.

The chain has TRBV28 and TRBJ1-2; TRBD1 agrees at 7 bases. J was trimmed by 0 bases and V by 6 bases; bases with no gene match: 10. Looked up from germline, CDR1 is MDHEN and CDR2 is SYDVKM. There are 16 residues in the CDR3. The CDR3 region is CASRDEMGQPNYGYTF. Here the CDR3 DNA reads TGTGCCAGCAGGGATGAGATGGGACAGCCTAACTATGGCTACACCTTC.

This clone was seen a handful of times. This rearrangement joins TRBV6-1 to TRBJ2-3; 8 nucleotides align to TRBD2. Losses at the gene ends were 2 bases for V and 6 bases for J; bases not matched to a gene: 7. This CDR3 region has 15 residues. Germline CDR1 and CDR2: MNHNS and SASEGT. DNA for the CDR3: TGTGCCAGCAGTGAAAACCCGGGGGGGCTGGATACGCAGTATTTT. Translating it yields CASSENPGGLDTQYF.

The chain combines TRBV2 with TRBJ1-2; 7 bases are a match to TRBD1. The CDR3 runs to 15 residues. CDR1 is SNHLY and CDR2 is FYNNEI in the germline V gene. Trimming took 4 bases from V and 8 from J; bases not matched to a gene: 13. The DNA of the CDR3 is TGTGCCAGCAGTGGGGGTTACAGGGGTTGGTACGGCTACACCTTC. Its protein is CASSGGYRGWYGYTF.

The chain is built from TRBV18 and TRBJ2-3; TRBD2 matches 8 bases. The V segment lost 3 bases and the J segment 3 bases; nucleotides outside the gene matches: 8. This CDR3 comprises 16 residues. The germline CDR1 and CDR2 sequences are KGHSH and LQKENI. The CDR3 reads CASSPQAGDGTDTQYF. The CDR3 nucleotides are TGTGCCAGCTCACCCCAAGCGGGAGATGGGACAGATACGCAGTATTTT.